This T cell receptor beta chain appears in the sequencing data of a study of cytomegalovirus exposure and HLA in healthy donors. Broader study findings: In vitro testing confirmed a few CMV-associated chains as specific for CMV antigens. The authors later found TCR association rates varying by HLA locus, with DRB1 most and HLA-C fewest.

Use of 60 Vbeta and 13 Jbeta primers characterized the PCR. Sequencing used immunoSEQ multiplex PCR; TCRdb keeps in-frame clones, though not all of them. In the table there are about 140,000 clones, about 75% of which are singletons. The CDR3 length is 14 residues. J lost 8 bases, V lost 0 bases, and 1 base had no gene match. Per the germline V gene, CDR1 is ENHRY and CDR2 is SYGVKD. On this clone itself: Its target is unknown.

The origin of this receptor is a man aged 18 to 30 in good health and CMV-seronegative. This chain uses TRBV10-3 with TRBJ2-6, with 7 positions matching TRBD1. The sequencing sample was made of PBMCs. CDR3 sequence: CAISESTGTNVLTF. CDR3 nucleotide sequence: TGTGCCATCAGTGAGTCGACAGGGACCAACGTCCTGACTTTC.